The 6 T cell receptor beta chains below were found in one sample sequenced in a study of radiation and T cells in renal cell carcinoma. Clones were sequenced by immunoSEQ multiplex PCR, and TCRdb holds only the in-frame ones, with some missing. Of roughly 150,000 clones in the sample, 80% to 90% are singletons; the top ten hold approximately 13%. Time point here: blood 2 weeks post-SBRT. The treatment: 15 Gy SBRT to primary tumor, nephrectomy 4 weeks later. Specimen: blood, collected from a patient whose treatment included radiotherapy and nephrectomy. These receptors all come from a woman between 50 and 59 years old with renal cell carcinoma.

This clone was detected once. The chain links TRBV5-1 to TRBJ2-3, with D unresolved. This CDR3 contains 15 residues. Trimming took 0 bases from V and 2 from J, leaving 10 bases between them. Germline V gene lookup returns CDR1 SGHRS and CDR2 YFSETQ. Here the CDR3 reads CASSLGQAATDTQYF. The CDR3 DNA reads TGCGCCAGCAGCTTGGGCCAGGCTGCCACAGATACGCAGTATTTT.

Only a few counts were recorded for this clone. The chain employs TRBV19 and TRBJ1-1; 7 nucleotides match TRBD1. Losses at the gene ends were 3 bases for V and 0 bases for J; bases not matched to a gene: 4. Germline-derived CDR1 and CDR2 are LNHDA and SQIVND (reference sequence). The CDR3 runs to 15 residues. The CDR3 spells CASSMRDSMNTEAFF. CDR3 coding DNA: TGTGCCAGTAGTATGAGGGACAGCATGAACACTGAAGCTTTCTTT.

The chain combines TRBV7-9 with TRBJ2-6, with D possibly TRBD1 on 6 matching bases. This CDR3 has 18 residues. Germline V lookup: CDR1 SEHNR, CDR2 FQNEAQ (reference sequence). The V gene lost 5 bases and the J gene lost 0 bases, with 17 bases spanning the gap. CDR3 protein: CASSQGWEGSSGANVLTF. CDR3 nucleotides: TGTGCCAGCAGCCAGGGGTGGGAAGGGAGCTCTGGGGCCAACGTCCTGACTTTC.

This clone appeared a few times. The V call is TRBV6-1, the J call TRBJ1-1; D unclear. In germline, CDR1 is MNHNS, CDR2 SASEGT. The CDR3 runs to 12 residues. V was pared by 6 bases and J by 2 bases, with 7 bases between. CDR3: CASREINTEAFF. CDR3 nucleotide sequence: TGTGCCAGCAGGGAGATTAACACTGAAGCTTTCTTT.

The rearrangement links TRBV5-8 to TRBJ2-3, with 9 nucleotides matching TRBD1. The V gene end was trimmed by 5 bases and the J gene end by 2 bases; junction bases not matched to a gene: 3. The germline CDR1 and CDR2 sequences are SGHTS and YDEGEE. This CDR3 spans 14 amino acids. The CDR3 protein is CASRRDRATDTQYF. The CDR3, as DNA: TGTGCCAGCAGACGGGACAGGGCCACAGATACGCAGTATTTT.

V usage is TRBV5-1 and J usage is TRBJ2-3; TRBD1 matches 7 bases. The CDR3 extends over 15 amino acids. J lost 4 bases, V lost 3 bases, and 8 bases had no gene match. Germline V lookup: CDR1 SGHRS, CDR2 YFSETQ. CDR3 sequence: CASSYRGTLADTQYF. CDR3 coding DNA: TGCGCCAGCAGCTACAGGGGTACCCTGGCAGATACGCAGTATTTT.